This TCR beta chain was captured by sequencing in a study of T cell responses to AZD1222 COVID-19 vaccine. Profiled with immunoSEQ multiplex PCR; TCRdb holds only in-frame clones, not every one. The sample has 140,000 to 150,000 clones; 85% to 95% are singletons. The germline V gene has CDR1 SEHNR and CDR2 FQNEAQ (reference sequence). The CDR3 is 17 residues long. V was shortened by 5 bases and J by 5 bases, with 21 bases between the two germline ends. This chain joins TRBV7-9 and TRBJ2-2; perhaps TRBD2 as D (8 bases). The sample in question was peripheral blood, obtained on day 0 of MenACWY control vaccination. This receptor was taken from an adult in good health. CDR3 loop: CASSPGGTSIWTGELFF. Written as DNA, the CDR3 is TGTGCCAGCAGCCCAGGGGGGACTAGTATTTGGACCGGGGAGCTGTTTTTT. The full variable domain, its missing parts supplied by reference TRBV7-9 and TRBJ2-2, is DTGVSQNPRHKITKRGQNVTFRCDPISEHNRLYWYRQTLGQGPEFLTYFQNEAQLEKSRLLSDRFSAERPKGSFSTLEIQRTEQGDSAMYLCASSPGGTSIWTGELFFGEGSRLTVL.